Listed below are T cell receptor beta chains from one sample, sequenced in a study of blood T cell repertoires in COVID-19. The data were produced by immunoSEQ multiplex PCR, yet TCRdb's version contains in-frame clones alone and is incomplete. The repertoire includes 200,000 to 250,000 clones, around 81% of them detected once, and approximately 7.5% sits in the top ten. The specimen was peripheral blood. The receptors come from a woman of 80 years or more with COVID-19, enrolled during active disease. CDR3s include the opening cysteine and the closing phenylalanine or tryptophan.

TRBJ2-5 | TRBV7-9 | CASSRGQGGPEETQYF
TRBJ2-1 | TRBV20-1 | CSAQGNEQFF
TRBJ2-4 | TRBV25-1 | CASSRTGGRNIQYF
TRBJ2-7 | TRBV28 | CASTGKTYEQYF
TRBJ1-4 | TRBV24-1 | CATSALTDRDEKLFF
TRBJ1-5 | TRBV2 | CASSGTTNQPQHF
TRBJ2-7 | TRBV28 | CASSFSAVHEQYF
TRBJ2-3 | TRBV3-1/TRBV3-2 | CASSQWVAGGGTDTQYF
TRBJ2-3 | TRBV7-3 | CASSLTRGSDTQYF
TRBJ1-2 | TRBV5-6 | CASSRPGWREGYTF
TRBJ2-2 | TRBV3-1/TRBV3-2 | CASSPVLAGELFF
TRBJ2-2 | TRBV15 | CATSPPNGDRNTGELFF
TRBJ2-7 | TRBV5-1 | CASSPRLAGPYEQYF
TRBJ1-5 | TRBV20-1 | CSASQGNDQPQHF
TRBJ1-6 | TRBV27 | CASSAKNSPLHF
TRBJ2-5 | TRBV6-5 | CASSPGMGETQYF
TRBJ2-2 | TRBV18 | CASSTNRNTGELFF
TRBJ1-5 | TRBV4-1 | CASSRSGYSNQPQHF
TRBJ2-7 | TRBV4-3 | CASSQDETGSYEQYF
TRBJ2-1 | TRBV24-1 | CATSDSSSGYYNEQFF
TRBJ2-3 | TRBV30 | CAWSVLSTNTQYF
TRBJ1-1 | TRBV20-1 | CSGAMNTEAFF
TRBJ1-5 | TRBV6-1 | CASSEFYRGQDQPQHF
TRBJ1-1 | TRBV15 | CATQGGNTEAFF
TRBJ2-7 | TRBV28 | CASSLIGYEQYF
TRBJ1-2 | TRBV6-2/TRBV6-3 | CASSYPTGGYYGYTF
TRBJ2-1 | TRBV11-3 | CASSLDQGLAGGTSSYNEQFF
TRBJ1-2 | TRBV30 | CAWSPNQIYGYTF
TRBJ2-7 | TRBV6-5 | CASRRLGGLSYEQYF
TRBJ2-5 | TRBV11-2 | CASSLAVAGTQYF
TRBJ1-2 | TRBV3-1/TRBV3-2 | CASNGGAAGYTF
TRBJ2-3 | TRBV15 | CATSIREFSTDTQYF
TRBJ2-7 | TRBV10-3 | CATATTGYEQYF
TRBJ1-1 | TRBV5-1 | CAGARDSNTEAFF
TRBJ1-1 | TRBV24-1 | CATRGTGGVNTEAFF
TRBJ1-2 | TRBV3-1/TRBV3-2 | CASSPQGGWGYTF
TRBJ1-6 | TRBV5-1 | CASSLRDRGNSPLHF
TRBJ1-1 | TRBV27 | CASSLITGVNTEAFF
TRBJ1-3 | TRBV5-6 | CASSFLHRLSSGNTIYF
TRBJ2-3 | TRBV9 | CASSDDWSGRSDTQYF
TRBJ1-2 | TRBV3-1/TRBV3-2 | CASSSQTMVATRGYTF
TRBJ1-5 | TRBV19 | CASSSSGTWLYSNQPQHF
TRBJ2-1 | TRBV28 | CASSPSPAREGTFF
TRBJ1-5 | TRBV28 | CASSSPGQGNQPQHF
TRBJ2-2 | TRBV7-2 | CASSQSRVPGELFF